This paragraph covers one TCR beta chain sequence. The sample belongs to a study of cytomegalovirus exposure and HLA in healthy donors. CDR1 is SGHAT, CDR2 FQNNGV, per germline. This CDR3 has 12 residues. Trimming took 3 bases from V and 12 from J, leaving 12 bases between them. PCR primers comprised 60 Vbeta and 13 Jbeta primers. The assay was immunoSEQ multiplex PCR, and TCRdb's table has in-frame clones only and misses some. This sample's clone table lists approximately 75,000 clones. The TCR sequence derives from a man aged 35-49 years in good health and CMV-seronegative. What was sequenced was PBMCs. This chain connects TRBV11-2 to TRBJ2-1, with D possibly being TRBD2 (6 bases). The CDR3, as DNA: TGTGCCAGCAGCTTGCCCGGGGGTGGGCAGTTCTTC. Translation: CASSLPGGGQFF. Combining the CDR3 with reference TRBV11-2 and TRBJ2-1 gives the whole variable domain EAGVAQSPRYKIIEKRQSVAFWCNPISGHATLYWYQQILGQGPKLLIQFQNNGVVDDSQLPKDRFSAERLKGVDSTLKIQPAKLEDSAVYLCASSLPGGGQFFGPGTRLTVL.